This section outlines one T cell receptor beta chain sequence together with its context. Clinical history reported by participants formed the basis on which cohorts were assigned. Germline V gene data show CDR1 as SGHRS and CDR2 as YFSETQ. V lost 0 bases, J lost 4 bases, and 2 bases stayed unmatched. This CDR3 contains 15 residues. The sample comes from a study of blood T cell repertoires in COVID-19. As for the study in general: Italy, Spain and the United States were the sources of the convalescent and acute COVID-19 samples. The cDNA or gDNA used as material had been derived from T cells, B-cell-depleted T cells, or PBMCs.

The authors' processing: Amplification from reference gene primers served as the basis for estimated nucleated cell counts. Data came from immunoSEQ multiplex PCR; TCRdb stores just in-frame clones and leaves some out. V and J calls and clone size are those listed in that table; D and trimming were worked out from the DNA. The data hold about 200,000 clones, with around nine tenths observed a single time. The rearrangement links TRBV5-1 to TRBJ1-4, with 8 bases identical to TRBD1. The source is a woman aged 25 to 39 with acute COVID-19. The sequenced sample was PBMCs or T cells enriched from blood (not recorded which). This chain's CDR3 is CASSLVDRDNEKLFF. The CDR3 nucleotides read TGCGCCAGCAGCTTGGTGGACAGGGATAATGAAAAACTGTTTTTT.